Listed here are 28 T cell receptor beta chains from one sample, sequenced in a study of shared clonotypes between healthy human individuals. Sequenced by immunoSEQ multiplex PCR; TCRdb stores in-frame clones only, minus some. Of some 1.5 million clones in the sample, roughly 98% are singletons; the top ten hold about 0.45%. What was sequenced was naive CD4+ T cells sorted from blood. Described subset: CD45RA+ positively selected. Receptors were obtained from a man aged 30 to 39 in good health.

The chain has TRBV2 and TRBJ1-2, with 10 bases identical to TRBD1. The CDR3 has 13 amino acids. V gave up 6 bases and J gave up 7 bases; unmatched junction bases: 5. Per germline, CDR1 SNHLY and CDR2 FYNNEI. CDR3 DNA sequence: TGTGCCAGCAGCGAGACAGGGGGCTCTGGCTACACCTTC. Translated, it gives CASSETGGSGYTF.

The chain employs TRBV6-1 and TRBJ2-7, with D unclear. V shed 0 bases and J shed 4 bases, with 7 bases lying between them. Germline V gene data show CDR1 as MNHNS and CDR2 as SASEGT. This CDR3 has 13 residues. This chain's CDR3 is CASSEAPYYEQYF. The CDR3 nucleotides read TGTGCCAGCAGTGAAGCCCCATATTACGAGCAGTACTTC.

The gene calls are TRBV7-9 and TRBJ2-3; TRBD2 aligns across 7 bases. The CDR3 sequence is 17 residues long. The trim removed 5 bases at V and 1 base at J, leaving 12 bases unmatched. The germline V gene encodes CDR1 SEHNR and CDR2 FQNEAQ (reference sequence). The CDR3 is CASSRRGGLAGTDTQYF. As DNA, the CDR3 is TGTGCCAGCAGCCGAAGGGGAGGGCTAGCGGGCACAGATACGCAGTATTTT.

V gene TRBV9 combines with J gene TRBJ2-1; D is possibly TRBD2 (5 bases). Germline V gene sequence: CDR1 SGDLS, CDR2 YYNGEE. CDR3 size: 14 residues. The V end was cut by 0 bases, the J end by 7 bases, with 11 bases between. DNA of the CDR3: TGTGCCAGCAGCGTAGCCGGGATGTGGAATGAGCAGTTCTTC. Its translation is CASSVAGMWNEQFF.

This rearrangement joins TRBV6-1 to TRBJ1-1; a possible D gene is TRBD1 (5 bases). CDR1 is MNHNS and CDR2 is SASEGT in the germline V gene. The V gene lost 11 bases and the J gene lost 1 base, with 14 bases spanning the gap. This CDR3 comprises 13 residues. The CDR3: CAAGAGKNTEAFF. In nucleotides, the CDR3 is TGTGCCGCCGGGGCAGGGAAGAACACTGAAGCTTTCTTT.

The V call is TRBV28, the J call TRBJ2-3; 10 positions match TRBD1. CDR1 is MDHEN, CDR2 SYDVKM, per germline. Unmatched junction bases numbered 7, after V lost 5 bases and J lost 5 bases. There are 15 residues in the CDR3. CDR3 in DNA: TGTGCCAGCAGTCAGTCCCGGGACAGGGGAGATACGCAGTATTTT. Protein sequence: CASSQSRDRGDTQYF.

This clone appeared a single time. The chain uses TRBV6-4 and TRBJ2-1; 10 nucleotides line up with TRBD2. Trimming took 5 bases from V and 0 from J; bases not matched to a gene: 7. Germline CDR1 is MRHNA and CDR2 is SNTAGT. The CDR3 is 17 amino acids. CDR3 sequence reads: CASSPPGLATSYNEQFF. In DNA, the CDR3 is TGTGCCAGCAGTCCCCCGGGACTAGCGACCTCCTACAATGAGCAGTTCTTC.

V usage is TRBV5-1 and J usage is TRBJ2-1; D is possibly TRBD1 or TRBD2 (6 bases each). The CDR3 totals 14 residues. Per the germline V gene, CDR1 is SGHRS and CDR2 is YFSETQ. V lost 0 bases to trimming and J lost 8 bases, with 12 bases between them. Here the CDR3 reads CASSLGPGGDEQFF. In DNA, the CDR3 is TGCGCCAGCAGCTTGGGACCCGGGGGCGATGAGCAGTTCTTC.

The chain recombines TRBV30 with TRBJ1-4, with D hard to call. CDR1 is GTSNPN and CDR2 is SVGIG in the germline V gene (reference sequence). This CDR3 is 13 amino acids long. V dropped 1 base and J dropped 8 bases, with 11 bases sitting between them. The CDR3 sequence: CAWSGAPVEKLFF. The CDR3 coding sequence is TGTGCCTGGAGTGGTGCGCCAGTAGAAAAACTGTTTTTT.

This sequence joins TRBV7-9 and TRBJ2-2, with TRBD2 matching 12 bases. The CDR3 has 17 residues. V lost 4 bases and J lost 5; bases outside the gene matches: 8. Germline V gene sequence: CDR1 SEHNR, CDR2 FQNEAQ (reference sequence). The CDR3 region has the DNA TGTGCCAGCAGCTCCCTGACTAGCGGGAGTATAACCGGGGAGCTGTTTTTT. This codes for CASSSLTSGSITGELFF.

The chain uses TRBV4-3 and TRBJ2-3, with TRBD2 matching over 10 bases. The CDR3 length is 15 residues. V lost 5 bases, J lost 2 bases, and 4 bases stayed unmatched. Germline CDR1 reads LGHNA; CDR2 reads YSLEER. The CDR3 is CASSESGRATDTQYF. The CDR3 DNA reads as TGCGCCAGCAGCGAAAGCGGGAGGGCCACAGATACGCAGTATTTT.

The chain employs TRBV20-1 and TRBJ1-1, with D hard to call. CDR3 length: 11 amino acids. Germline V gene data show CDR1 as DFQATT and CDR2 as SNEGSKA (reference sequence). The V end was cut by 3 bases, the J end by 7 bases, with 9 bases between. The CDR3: CSASKLVEAFF. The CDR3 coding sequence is TGCAGTGCTAGTAAGTTGGTTGAAGCTTTCTTT.

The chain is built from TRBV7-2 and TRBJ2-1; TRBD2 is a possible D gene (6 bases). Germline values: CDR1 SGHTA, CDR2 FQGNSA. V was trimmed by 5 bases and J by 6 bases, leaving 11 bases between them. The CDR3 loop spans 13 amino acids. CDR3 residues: CASSRPGGNEQFF. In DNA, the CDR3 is TGTGCCAGCAGCCGTCCCGGGGGCAATGAGCAGTTCTTC.

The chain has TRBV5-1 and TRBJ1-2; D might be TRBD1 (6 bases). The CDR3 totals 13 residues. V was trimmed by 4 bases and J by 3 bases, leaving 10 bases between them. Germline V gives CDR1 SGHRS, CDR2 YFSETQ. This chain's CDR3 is CASSMAGDYGYTF. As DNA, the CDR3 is TGCGCCAGCAGCATGGCAGGGGACTATGGCTACACCTTC.

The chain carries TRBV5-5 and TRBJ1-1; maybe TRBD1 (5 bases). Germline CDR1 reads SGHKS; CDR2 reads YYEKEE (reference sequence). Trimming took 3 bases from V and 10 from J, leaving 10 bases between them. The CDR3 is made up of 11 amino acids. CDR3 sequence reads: CASSWGMGAFF. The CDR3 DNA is TGTGCCAGCAGCTGGGGCATGGGAGCTTTCTTT.

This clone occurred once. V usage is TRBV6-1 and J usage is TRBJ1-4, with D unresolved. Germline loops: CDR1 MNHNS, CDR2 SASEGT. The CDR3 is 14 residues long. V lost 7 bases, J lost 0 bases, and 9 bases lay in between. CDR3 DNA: TGTGCCAGCATCAGGAGCGCAACTAATGAAAAACTGTTTTTT. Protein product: CASIRSATNEKLFF.

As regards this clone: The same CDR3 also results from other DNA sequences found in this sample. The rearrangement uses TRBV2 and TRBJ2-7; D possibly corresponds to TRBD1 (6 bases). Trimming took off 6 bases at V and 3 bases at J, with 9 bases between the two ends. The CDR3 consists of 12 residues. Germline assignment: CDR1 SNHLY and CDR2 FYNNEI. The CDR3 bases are TGTGCCAGCAGCGCACAGGGCTACGAGCAGTACTTC. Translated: CASSAQGYEQYF.

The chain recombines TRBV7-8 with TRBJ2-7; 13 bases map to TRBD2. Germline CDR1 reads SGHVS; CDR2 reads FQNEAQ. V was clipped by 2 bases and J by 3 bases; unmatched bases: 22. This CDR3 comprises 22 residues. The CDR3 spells CASSLYQGLAGSADTIGYEQYF. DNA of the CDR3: TGTGCCAGCAGCTTATATCAGGGACTAGCGGGATCGGCGGATACGATAGGCTACGAGCAGTACTTC.

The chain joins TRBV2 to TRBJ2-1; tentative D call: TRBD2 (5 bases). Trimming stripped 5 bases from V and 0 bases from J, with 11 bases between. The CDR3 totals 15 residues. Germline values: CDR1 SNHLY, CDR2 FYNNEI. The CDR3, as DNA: TGTGCCAGCAGTTTTACTAGGTCCTCCTACAATGAGCAGTTCTTC. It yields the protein CASSFTRSSYNEQFF.

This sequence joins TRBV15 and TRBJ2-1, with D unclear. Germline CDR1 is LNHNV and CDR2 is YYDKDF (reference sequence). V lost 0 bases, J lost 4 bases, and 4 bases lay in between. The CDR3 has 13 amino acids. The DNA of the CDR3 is TGTGCCACCAGCAGAGATGCTTACAATGAGCAGTTCTTC. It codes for CATSRDAYNEQFF.

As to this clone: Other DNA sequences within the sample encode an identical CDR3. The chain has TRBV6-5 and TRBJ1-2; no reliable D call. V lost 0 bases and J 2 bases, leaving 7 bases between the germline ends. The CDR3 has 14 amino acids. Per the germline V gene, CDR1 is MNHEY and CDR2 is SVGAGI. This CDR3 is CASSYSRANYGYTF. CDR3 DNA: TGTGCCAGCAGTTACTCGAGGGCCAACTATGGCTACACCTTC.

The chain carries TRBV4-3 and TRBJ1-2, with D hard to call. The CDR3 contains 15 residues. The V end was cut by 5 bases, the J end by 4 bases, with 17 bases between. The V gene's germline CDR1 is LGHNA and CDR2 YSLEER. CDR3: CASSDQQFGAYGYTF. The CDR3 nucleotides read TGCGCCAGCAGCGACCAACAATTCGGTGCCTATGGCTACACCTTC.

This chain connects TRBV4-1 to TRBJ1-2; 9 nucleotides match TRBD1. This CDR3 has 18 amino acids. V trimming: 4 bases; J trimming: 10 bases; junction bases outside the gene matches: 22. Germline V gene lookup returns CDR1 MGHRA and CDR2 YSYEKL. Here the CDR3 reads CASSPWGSGDRAPSDYTF. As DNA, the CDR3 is TGCGCCAGCAGCCCGTGGGGGTCGGGGGACAGGGCCCCCTCCGACTACACCTTC.

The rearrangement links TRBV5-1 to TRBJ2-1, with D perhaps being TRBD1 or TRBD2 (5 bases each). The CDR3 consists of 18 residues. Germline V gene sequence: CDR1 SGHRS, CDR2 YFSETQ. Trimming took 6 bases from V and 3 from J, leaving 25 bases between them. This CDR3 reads CASIPPGRSGVHYNEQFF. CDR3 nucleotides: TGCGCCAGCATCCCACCGGGGCGGTCCGGAGTTCACTACAATGAGCAGTTCTTC.

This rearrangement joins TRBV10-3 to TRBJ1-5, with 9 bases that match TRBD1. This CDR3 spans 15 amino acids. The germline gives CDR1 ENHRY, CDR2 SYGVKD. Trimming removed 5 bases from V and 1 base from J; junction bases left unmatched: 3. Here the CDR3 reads CAISSQGASNQPQHF. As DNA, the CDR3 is TGTGCCATCAGTTCACAGGGGGCGAGCAATCAGCCCCAGCATTTT.

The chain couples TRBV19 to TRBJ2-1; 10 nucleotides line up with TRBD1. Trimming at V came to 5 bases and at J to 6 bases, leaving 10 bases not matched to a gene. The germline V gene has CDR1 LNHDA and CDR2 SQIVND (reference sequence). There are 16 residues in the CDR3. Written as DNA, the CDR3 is TGTGCCAGTAGTCGGACAGGGGGAGGGCCTTTCAATGAGCAGTTCTTC. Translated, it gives CASSRTGGGPFNEQFF.

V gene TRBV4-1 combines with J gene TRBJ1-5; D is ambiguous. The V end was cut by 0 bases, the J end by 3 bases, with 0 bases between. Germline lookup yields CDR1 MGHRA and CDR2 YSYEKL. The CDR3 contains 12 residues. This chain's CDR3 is CASSQDNQPQHF. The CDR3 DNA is TGCGCCAGCAGCCAAGACAATCAGCCCCAGCATTTT.

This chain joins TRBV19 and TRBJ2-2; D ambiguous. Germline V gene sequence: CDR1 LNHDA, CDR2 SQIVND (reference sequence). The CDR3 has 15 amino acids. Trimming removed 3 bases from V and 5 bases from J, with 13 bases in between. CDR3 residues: CASSISQVETGELFF. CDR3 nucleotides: TGTGCCAGTAGTATTTCGCAGGTTGAAACCGGGGAGCTGTTTTTT.